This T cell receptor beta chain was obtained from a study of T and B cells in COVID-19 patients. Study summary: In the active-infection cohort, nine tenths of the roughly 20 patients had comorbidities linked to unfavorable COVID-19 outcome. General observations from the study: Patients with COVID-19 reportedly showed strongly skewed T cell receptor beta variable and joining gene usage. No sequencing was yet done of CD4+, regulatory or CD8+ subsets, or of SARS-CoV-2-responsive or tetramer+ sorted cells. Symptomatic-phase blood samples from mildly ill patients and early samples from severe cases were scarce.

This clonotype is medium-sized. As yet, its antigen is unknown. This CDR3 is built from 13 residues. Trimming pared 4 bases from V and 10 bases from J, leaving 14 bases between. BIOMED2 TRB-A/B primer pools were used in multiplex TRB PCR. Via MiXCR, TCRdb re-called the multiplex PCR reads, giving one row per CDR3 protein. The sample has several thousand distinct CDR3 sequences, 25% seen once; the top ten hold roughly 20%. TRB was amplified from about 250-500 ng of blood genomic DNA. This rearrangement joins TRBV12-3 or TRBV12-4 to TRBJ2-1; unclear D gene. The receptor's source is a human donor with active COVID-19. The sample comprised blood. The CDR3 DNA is TGTGCCAGCAGTTCTCAACTGGTGGGAGAGCAGTTCTTC. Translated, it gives CASSSQLVGEQFF.